The following is a T cell receptor (beta chain) sequence with its context. This sample was included in a study of control samples from healthy donors and cancer patients. The CDR3 consists of 11 residues. With 0 bases removed from V and 13 bases from J, the gap between germline ends came to 12 bases. The germline V gene has CDR1 SQVTM and CDR2 ANQGSEA. Profiled with immunoSEQ multiplex PCR; TCRdb holds only in-frame clones, not every one. The sample has about 140,000 clones, about 90% seen once. The chain carries TRBV29-1 and TRBJ1-2, with D unclear. The sequence was obtained from a man aged 18-30 years in good health. Sequencing was carried out using blood. CDR3 sequence reads: CSVEDPKKGTF. CDR3 DNA sequence: TGCAGCGTTGAAGACCCGAAAAAGGGCACCTTC.